Presented here are 24 T cell receptor beta chains from one specimen sequenced in a study of PD-1 blockade in classical Hodgkin lymphoma. Repertoires were generated with immunoSEQ multiplex PCR, while TCRdb's copy carries only in-frame clones and drops some. The table lists approximately 9,800 clones, about 79% of them singletons. There was relapse after autologous stem cell transplantation in every patient, and there was variation in brentuximab vedotin exposure. Thawed PBMCs yielded CD4+ T cells through magnetic negative selection. Sample: CD4+ T cells from blood, taken at baseline. The receptors come from a human donor with classical Hodgkin lymphoma.

This chain connects TRBV7-2 to TRBJ2-5, with 13 bases aligning to TRBD2. V was pared by 5 bases and J by 3 bases, with 3 bases of the junction left unmatched. The CDR3 sequence is 15 residues long. Germline V gene data show CDR1 as SGHTA and CDR2 as FQGNSA. CDR3 region: CASSPGTSGEETQYF. CDR3 bases: TGTGCCAGCAGCCCCGGGACTAGCGGGGAAGAGACCCAGTACTTC.

This clone was found a few times. This rearrangement joins TRBV28 to TRBJ1-4; tentative D call: TRBD1 (6 bases). V gave up 11 bases and J gave up 4 bases, with 20 bases separating them. The V gene's germline CDR1 is MDHEN and CDR2 SYDVKM. The CDR3 consists of 15 residues. The CDR3 protein is CAVYPGASDNEKLFF. For the CDR3, the DNA is TGTGCCGTGTACCCGGGGGCGTCGGATAATGAAAAACTGTTTTTT.

V usage is TRBV9 and J usage is TRBJ2-7; 11 positions match TRBD2. J lost 3 bases, V lost 3 bases, and 14 bases had no gene match. The CDR3 sequence is 18 residues long. Germline V CDR1 and CDR2: SGDLS, YYNGEE. DNA of the CDR3: TGTGCCAGCAGCGGGCGGTTTCTAGCGGGAGGCGTAGACTACGAGCAGTACTTC. This codes for CASSGRFLAGGVDYEQYF.

This chain links TRBV28 with TRBJ2-7; 11 nucleotides line up with TRBD1. V lost 2 bases and J lost 2; bases outside the gene matches: 8. The CDR3 extends over 17 amino acids. Germline values: CDR1 MDHEN, CDR2 SYDVKM. The CDR3 region is CASSLRLGGQGAYEQYF. The DNA of the CDR3 is TGTGCCAGCAGTTTACGCTTGGGGGGACAGGGGGCCTACGAGCAGTACTTC.

This clone has a handful of counts. The chain employs TRBV28 and TRBJ1-1, with TRBD1 as a possible D gene (5 bases). This CDR3 is built from 13 residues. Trimming removed 7 bases at V and 0 bases at J, with 9 bases between. CDR1 is MDHEN and CDR2 is SYDVKM in the germline V gene. The CDR3 is CASTGLVNTEAFF. For the CDR3, the DNA is TGTGCCAGCACGGGACTGGTGAACACTGAAGCTTTCTTT. The full variable domain, in which reference TRBV28 and TRBJ1-1 provide the parts outside the CDR3, is DVKVTQSSRYLVKRTGEKVFLECVQDMDHENMFWYRQDPGLGLRLIYFSYDVKMKEKGDIPEGYSVSREKKERFSLILESASTNQTSMYLCASTGLVNTEAFFGQGTRLTVV.

This sequence joins TRBV5-4 and TRBJ1-3; 9 positions match TRBD1. The V and J ends lost 4 bases and 8 bases, in that order; junction bases with no gene match: 10. The CDR3 is 15 residues long. CDR1 SGHNT and CDR2 YYREEE come from the germline V gene (reference sequence). The CDR3 nucleotides are TGTGCCAGCAGCCAATCCGACAGGGGGAAATACACCATATATTTT. Residues: CASSQSDRGKYTIYF.

The V gene is TRBV7-9, the J gene TRBJ1-5; maybe TRBD1 (5 bases). V was clipped by 1 base and J by 7 bases, with 14 bases between them. The CDR3 is 15 residues long. Germline assignment: CDR1 SEHNR and CDR2 FQNEAQ (reference sequence). The CDR3 coding sequence is TGTGCCAGCAGCTTAGACCAGGGTTGGGGACAGCCCCAGCATTTT. This encodes CASSLDQGWGQPQHF.

The CDR3 coding sequence is TGTGCCAGCAGTTTCCCTCTCCCGGGACAGGGAGAAAGCTCCTACGAGCAGTACTTC. Residues: CASSFPLPGQGESSYEQYF. The rearrangement uses TRBV28 and TRBJ2-7; 9 nucleotides align to TRBD1. The CDR3 extends over 19 amino acids. V lost 3 bases and J lost 0; bases outside the gene matches: 15. Germline V gene lookup returns CDR1 MDHEN and CDR2 SYDVKM.

This clone was seen just once. This chain links TRBV28 with TRBJ1-3; D possibly corresponds to TRBD1 (6 bases). The germline CDR1 and CDR2 sequences are MDHEN and SYDVKM. The CDR3 sequence is 16 residues long. With 7 bases removed from V and 0 bases from J, the gap between germline ends came to 16 bases. CDR3 DNA sequence: TGTGCCAGCACCCAATCGGGGGCACCCTCTGGAAACACCATATATTTT. Its protein product is CASTQSGAPSGNTIYF.

This clone was counted between two and nine times. J is TRBJ2-5 and V is TRBV11-2, with TRBD1 matching over 8 bases. Per the germline V gene, CDR1 is SGHAT and CDR2 is FQNNGV. The CDR3 sequence is 13 residues long. Germline trimming cut 5 bases from V and 7 bases from J; bases unmatched to any gene: 6. CDR3 bases: TGTGCCAGCAGCCCCCCAGGGGGCCCGACCCAGTACTTC. Translating it yields CASSPPGGPTQYF.

This clone showed up just a few times. The genes are TRBV18 and TRBJ1-1; TRBD1 might be the D (6 bases). Looked up from germline, CDR1 is KGHSH and CDR2 is LQKENI. This CDR3 is built from 15 residues. The V and J ends lost 3 bases and 0 bases respectively, with 11 bases between them. The CDR3 region is CASSPGQRMNTEAFF. The DNA of the CDR3 is TGTGCCAGCTCACCCGGACAGAGAATGAACACTGAAGCTTTCTTT. The whole variable domain, filled in from reference TRBV18 and TRBJ1-1, reads NAGVMQNPRHLVRRRGQEARLRCSPMKGHSHVYWYRQLPEEGLKFMVYLQKENIIDESGMPKERFSAEFPKEGPSILRIQQVVRGDSAAYFCASSPGQRMNTEAFFGQGTRLTVV.

This clone has only a few counts. The gene calls are TRBV6-4 and TRBJ1-6; 12 nucleotides align to TRBD1. V shed 8 bases, J shed 7 bases, and the junction held 3 bases outside the gene matches. This CDR3 contains 14 residues. Looked up from germline, CDR1 is MRHNA and CDR2 is SNTAGT. CDR3 sequence reads: CASRDRGRNSPLHF. Here the CDR3 DNA reads TGTGCCAGCCGGGACAGGGGGCGAAATTCACCCCTCCACTTT.

This clone was seen just once. The chain is built from TRBV28 and TRBJ1-2, with a possible D match to TRBD1 (5 bases). CDR1 is MDHEN, CDR2 SYDVKM, per germline. V lost 5 bases and J 4 bases, leaving 14 bases between the germline ends. This CDR3 spans 14 amino acids. This chain's CDR3 is CASSPSGTVYGYTF. The CDR3 DNA reads TGTGCCAGCAGTCCCTCCGGGACTGTCTATGGCTACACCTTC.

Turning to this clone: A junction end diverges from the germline sequence, so it may reflect a read error. V is TRBV7-8 and J is TRBJ2-5; D call uncertain. CDR3 length equals 12 residues. CDR1 is SGHVS, CDR2 FQNEAQ, per germline. The CDR3 DNA follows: TGTGCCAGCAGCTTAGAATTGGTCGAGCCCAACTTC. This codes for CASSLELVEPNF.

The V call is TRBV5-1, the J call TRBJ2-4, with no clear D. Per the germline V gene, CDR1 is SGHRS and CDR2 is YFSETQ. With 0 bases removed from V and 3 bases from J, the gap between germline ends came to 10 bases. The CDR3 totals 15 residues. The CDR3 sequence: CASSLDSFDKNIQYF. The CDR3 coding sequence is TGCGCCAGCAGCTTGGACAGTTTCGACAAAAACATTCAGTACTTC.

V is TRBV7-2 and J is TRBJ2-1; D gene ambiguous. Germline V lookup: CDR1 SGHTA, CDR2 FQGNSA. CDR3 length: 14 amino acids. Between the trimmed V and J ends, which lost 2 bases and 5 bases, there was a span of 10 bases. Here the CDR3 DNA reads TGTGCCAGCAGCTTATATCAGCAGAACAATGAGCAGTTCTTC. It is translated as CASSLYQQNNEQFF.

This clone was picked up a small number of times. The chain has TRBV9 and TRBJ2-2; 11 nucleotides match TRBD2. There are 16 residues in the CDR3. V was pared by 0 bases and J by 7 bases, with 5 bases of the junction left unmatched. Germline V gene sequence: CDR1 SGDLS, CDR2 YYNGEE. DNA for the CDR3: TGTGCCAGCAGCGTAGGACTAGCGGGAATGGGCGGGGAGCTGTTTTTT. Protein product: CASSVGLAGMGGELFF.

V usage is TRBV6-5 and J usage is TRBJ2-3; TRBD2 matches 8 bases. CDR1 MNHEY and CDR2 SVGAGI come from the germline V gene. Trimming at V came to 4 bases and at J to 5 bases, leaving 11 bases not matched to a gene. The length of the CDR3 is 16 residues. The CDR3: CASSSVTSGYGDTQYF. The CDR3 coding sequence is TGTGCCAGCAGTTCGGTCACTAGCGGATATGGAGATACGCAGTATTTT.

The chain's CDR3 is CASSKDPGLAGGWTYEQYF. DNA for the CDR3: TGTGCCAGCAGTAAGGATCCGGGACTAGCGGGAGGATGGACCTACGAGCAGTACTTC. The rearrangement joins TRBV28 to TRBJ2-7, with TRBD2 identical over 15 bases. Germline V lookup: CDR1 MDHEN, CDR2 SYDVKM. The CDR3 sequence is 19 residues long. V was pared by 5 bases and J by 2 bases, with 13 bases of the junction left unmatched.

This CDR3 is CASHPRRGPGYNSPLHF. CDR3 DNA sequence: TGCGCCAGCCACCCGAGGAGGGGACCGGGCTATAATTCACCCCTCCACTTT. The chain uses TRBV10-2 and TRBJ1-6, with D perhaps matching TRBD1 (5 bases). Per the germline V gene, CDR1 is WSHSY and CDR2 is SAAADI. V shed 8 bases and J shed 3 bases, with 20 bases lying between them. CDR3 length equals 17 residues.

The V call is TRBV19, the J call TRBJ2-1; D is uncertain. The CDR3 has 13 amino acids. CDR1 LNHDA and CDR2 SQIVND come from the germline V gene (reference sequence). Trimming shortened V by 5 bases and J by 4 bases, and 9 bases separated the two germline ends. The DNA of the CDR3 is TGTGCCAGTAGTGTGGCCCTTTACAATGAGCAGTTCTTC. Protein product: CASSVALYNEQFF.

CDR3 sequence (DNA): TGTGCCAGCAGTTTATCGAATTGGCGGGGTTACACTGAAGCTTTCTTT. It translates to CASSLSNWRGYTEAFF. This chain joins TRBV27 and TRBJ1-1; D gene ambiguous. V lost 0 bases to trimming and J lost 3 bases, with 14 bases between them. The CDR3 runs 16 residues. The germline V gene has CDR1 MNHEY and CDR2 SMNVEV (reference sequence).

The chain employs TRBV28 and TRBJ1-2; weak D call: TRBD1 (6 bases). The CDR3 consists of 13 residues. Germline CDR1 reads MDHEN; CDR2 reads SYDVKM. V was clipped by 2 bases and J by 8 bases, with 12 bases between them. The CDR3 reads CASSLGQGTGYTF. The CDR3, as DNA: TGTGCCAGCAGTTTAGGGCAGGGGACGGGCTACACCTTC.

Comment on this clone: The germline gene is not matched at one end of the junction; a read error may be the cause. The genes are TRBV4-2 and TRBJ2-5, with 8 bases that match TRBD1. This CDR3 has 14 amino acids. Per the germline V gene, CDR1 is LGHNA and CDR2 is YNFKEQ. The CDR3 loop is CASSRTGGQGTQYF. The CDR3 DNA reads as TGTGCCAGCAGCCGAACAGGGGGACAAGGGACCCAGTACTTC.